One sample yielded the 24 T cell receptor beta chains listed below, sequenced in a study of response to subunit inactivated influenza vaccine. TCRdb called the RT-PCR reads again in MiXCR, with one record for every CDR3 protein. The sample consists of roughly 460,000 distinct CDR3 sequences, approximately 11% of them appearing once. This specimen consisted of PBMCs from blood, obtained more than 35 days after vaccination. All receptors derive from a man aged 45-65 years who received an inactivated influenza vaccine.

This clonotype was seen repeatedly, ten times or more. CDR3 nucleotides: TGCAGTGCCAGACCCGGGACTCACGCGAACACCGGGGAGCTGTTTTTT. This translates into CSARPGTHANTGELFF. The chain joins TRBV20-1 to TRBJ2-2; TRBD2 is a possible D gene (6 bases). The CDR3 is 16 amino acids. Per the germline V gene, CDR1 is DFQATT and CDR2 is SNEGSKA (reference sequence). The germline V and J ends were trimmed by 6 bases and 0 bases, with 17 bases remaining between them.

The chain carries TRBV4-3 and TRBJ2-4; the D is unclear. CDR3 length: 15 amino acids. Trimming cost V 0 bases and J 9 bases, with 15 bases left between them. CDR1 LGHNA and CDR2 YSLEER come from the germline V gene. Here the CDR3 reads CASSQDSRGRGIQYF. The CDR3 DNA is TGCGCCAGCAGCCAAGATAGTCGAGGTCGTGGCATTCAGTACTTC.

This clonotype was counted only a few times. The rearrangement links TRBV15 to TRBJ1-1; tentatively, D is TRBD1 (5 bases). The germline V and J ends were trimmed by 0 bases and 7 bases, with 9 bases remaining between them. The CDR3 covers 13 residues. In germline, CDR1 is LNHNV, CDR2 YYDKDF (reference sequence). CDR3 amino acids: CATSRDEGSEAFF. In DNA form, the CDR3 reads TGTGCCACCAGCAGAGACGAGGGGAGTGAAGCTTTCTTT. The full variable domain, in which reference TRBV15 and TRBJ1-1 provide the parts outside the CDR3, is DAMVIQNPRYQVTQFGKPVTLSCSQTLNHNVMYWYQQKSSQAPKLLFHYYDKDFNNEADTPDNFQSRRPNTSFCFLDIRSPGLGDTAMYLCATSRDEGSEAFFGQGTRLTVV.

This chain joins TRBV20-1 and TRBJ1-1; TRBD1 is a possible D gene (5 bases). Germline CDR1 and CDR2: DFQATT and SNEGSKA (reference sequence). V was shortened by 5 bases and J by 2 bases, with 9 bases between the two germline ends. The CDR3 has 12 residues. The CDR3 coding sequence is TGCAGTGCTCCCAGGGACAACACTGAAGCTTTCTTT. Protein sequence: CSAPRDNTEAFF.

This clonotype was seen only a few times. The chain uses TRBV11-1 and TRBJ2-3; possibly TRBD1 for D (6 bases). CDR3 length: 18 amino acids. The V end lost 1 base, the J end lost 0 bases, and 17 bases lay between the germline ends. Germline V lookup: CDR1 SGHAT, CDR2 FQDESV (reference sequence). The CDR3 DNA follows: TGTGCCAGCAGCTTAGGCCCCGGTTGGGGGCCGAGCACAGATACGCAGTATTTT. Amino acids: CASSLGPGWGPSTDTQYF. Full variable domain (rest looked up from reference TRBV11-1 and TRBJ2-3): EAEVAQSPRYKITEKSQAVAFWCDPISGHATLYWYRQILGQGPELLVQFQDESVVDDSQLPKDRFSAERLKGVDSTLKIQPAELGDSAMYLCASSLGPGWGPSTDTQYFGPGTRLTVL.

This clonotype came up a few times. V and J are TRBV10-3 and TRBJ2-5; D remains unclear. CDR3 size: 13 residues. V lost 2 bases and J lost 5, with 9 bases in between. Germline CDR1 is ENHRY and CDR2 is SYGVKD. The CDR3 is CAISERLVETQYF. CDR3 DNA sequence: TGTGCCATCAGTGAGAGGCTAGTTGAGACCCAGTACTTC.

This clonotype was detected only a few times. The V and J genes are TRBV20-1 and TRBJ2-7; D not resolved. This CDR3 is built from 11 residues. V lost 2 bases and J 5 bases, leaving 7 bases between the germline ends. Germline assignment: CDR1 DFQATT and CDR2 SNEGSKA (reference sequence). As DNA, the CDR3 is TGCAGTGCTAGATCGTCCGACGAGCAGTACTTC. Protein: CSARSSDEQYF.

The chain carries TRBV20-1 and TRBJ2-1; D not certain. Per germline, CDR1 DFQATT and CDR2 SNEGSKA (reference sequence). The CDR3 totals 10 residues. Trimming took off 5 bases at V and 8 bases at J, with 7 bases between the two ends. The CDR3 loop reads CSALEDEQFF. CDR3 coding DNA: TGCAGTGCTTTAGAGGATGAGCAGTTCTTC.

The chain employs TRBV12-3 or TRBV12-4 and TRBJ1-1; weak D call: TRBD1 (5 bases). V dropped 7 bases and J dropped 1 base, with 10 bases sitting between them. The CDR3 is made up of 13 amino acids. CDR3 loop: CASTGRENTEAFF. CDR3 nucleotide sequence: TGTGCCAGCACGGGGCGAGAGAACACTGAAGCTTTCTTT.

This clonotype has just a few counts. V is TRBV24-1 and J is TRBJ2-2; tentatively, D is TRBD1 (5 bases). The germline CDR1 and CDR2 sequences are KGHDR and SFDVKD. The CDR3 is 14 residues long. Trimming pared 9 bases from V and 2 bases from J, leaving 12 bases between. The CDR3 loop is CATRGGANTGELFF. CDR3 bases: TGTGCCACCCGTGGTGGGGCCAACACCGGGGAGCTGTTTTTT.

The genes are TRBV5-1 and TRBJ2-7, with TRBD2 matching over 7 bases. Trimming at V came to 3 bases and at J to 5 bases, leaving 2 bases not matched to a gene. Germline CDR1 and CDR2: SGHRS and YFSETQ. The CDR3 is made up of 12 amino acids. CDR3 sequence: CASSWGGDEQYF. As DNA, the CDR3 is TGCGCCAGCAGCTGGGGGGGGGACGAGCAGTACTTC.

Here the CDR3 reads CASSSVPRLDSTDTQYF. DNA of the CDR3: TGTGCCAGCAGCTCCGTCCCCCGGCTGGATAGCACAGATACGCAGTATTTT. V usage is TRBV7-2 and J usage is TRBJ2-3, with unresolved D. The germline gives CDR1 SGHTA, CDR2 FQGNSA. This CDR3 is built from 17 residues. V was pared by 4 bases and J by 0 bases, with 17 bases between.

V gene TRBV12-3 or TRBV12-4 combines with J gene TRBJ2-1; TRBD2 agrees at 14 bases. This CDR3 has 15 residues. V gave up 7 bases and J gave up 9 bases; unmatched junction bases: 8. The DNA for the CDR3 is TGTGCCAGCAAATCGGGACTAGCGGGAGTATTTGAGCAGTTCTTC. Encoded protein: CASKSGLAGVFEQFF.

This clonotype occurred a few times. V usage is TRBV12-3 or TRBV12-4 and J usage is TRBJ1-4, with a possible D match to TRBD1 (6 bases). Between the trimmed V and J ends, which lost 7 bases and 6 bases, there was a span of 18 bases. This CDR3 is built from 15 residues. CDR3 in amino acids: CASKNAGARDEKLFF. The CDR3 DNA sequence: TGTGCCAGCAAAAACGCAGGGGCGCGGGATGAAAAACTGTTTTTT.

This chain uses TRBV7-9 with TRBJ2-5; no clear D. V was shortened by 1 base and J by 7 bases, with 7 bases between the two germline ends. The CDR3 totals 12 residues. Germline V gene data show CDR1 as SEHNR and CDR2 as FQNEAQ (reference sequence). CDR3 protein: CASSLEGTTQYF. The CDR3 DNA follows: TGTGCCAGCAGCTTAGAGGGTACGACCCAGTACTTC. Together with reference TRBV7-9 and TRBJ2-5, the CDR3 gives the full variable domain: DTGVSQNPRHKITKRGQNVTFRCDPISEHNRLYWYRQTLGQGPEFLTYFQNEAQLEKSRLLSDRFSAERPKGSFSTLEIQRTEQGDSAMYLCASSLEGTTQYFGPGTRLLVL.

This chain connects TRBV20-1 to TRBJ2-1; D remains unclear. In germline, CDR1 is DFQATT, CDR2 SNEGSKA (reference sequence). This CDR3 is built from 10 residues. In nucleotides, the CDR3 is TGCAGCGGACGGTACAATGAGCAGTTCTTC. Its translation: CSGRYNEQFF.

The V gene is TRBV21-1, the J gene TRBJ2-5; the D call of TRBD1 is as the table states it, not checked on the DNA. TRBV21-1 is deemed a pseudogene. This CDR3 has 15 amino acids. This CDR3 reads CASSKRGRGWETQYF. The DNA of the CDR3 is TGTGCCAGCAGCAAACGGGGCAGGGGCTGGGAGACCCAGTACTTC.

This chain links TRBV5-5 with TRBJ2-7, with TRBD1 matching over 9 bases. The CDR3 covers 16 residues. V was pared by 4 bases and J by 7 bases, with 15 bases of the junction left unmatched. Per germline, CDR1 SGHKS and CDR2 YYEKEE (reference sequence). CDR3: CASSVRWTGAPLEQYF. The DNA for the CDR3 is TGTGCCAGCAGCGTGAGATGGACAGGGGCCCCCTTGGAGCAGTACTTC.

In its sample, this clonotype was seen a few times. V usage is TRBV7-9 and J usage is TRBJ2-5; D possibly corresponds to TRBD1 (5 bases). This CDR3 region has 15 residues. V was cut by 5 bases and J by 3 bases, with 16 bases left in between. Germline V gene sequence: CDR1 SEHNR, CDR2 FQNEAQ (reference sequence). CDR3 region: CASSPSYWGEETQYF. The CDR3 DNA reads TGTGCCAGCAGCCCATCTTACTGGGGCGAAGAGACCCAGTACTTC. Full variable domain (missing parts from reference TRBV7-9 and TRBJ2-5): DTGVSQNPRHKITKRGQNVTFRCDPISEHNRLYWYRQTLGQGPEFLTYFQNEAQLEKSRLLSDRFSAERPKGSFSTLEIQRTEQGDSAMYLCASSPSYWGEETQYFGPGTRLLVL.

The chain combines TRBV18 with TRBJ1-6; 10 positions match TRBD1. The germline gives CDR1 KGHSH, CDR2 LQKENI. This CDR3 contains 16 residues. The ends lost 4 bases at V and 9 bases at J; junction bases unmatched: 9. The CDR3 DNA sequence: TGTGCCAGCTCACAGTCCGGGACAGGGGTCAGTTCACCCCTCCACTTT. The encoded protein is CASSQSGTGVSSPLHF.

This clonotype came up a few times. At one end, the junction sequence differs from germline, possibly due to a read error. This chain joins TRBV7-7 and TRBJ1-3, with TRBD1 as a possible D gene (6 bases). Per germline, CDR1 SSHAT and CDR2 FNYEAQ (reference sequence). The CDR3 totals 16 residues. This CDR3 reads CASSSRDTGSGNTIYF. CDR3 DNA: TGTGCTAGCAGCAGTCGGGACACAGGCTCTGGAAACACCATATATTTT.

This clonotype has just a few counts. The chain uses TRBV20-1 and TRBJ2-2, with TRBD2 identical over 11 bases. The J segment lost 7 bases and the V segment lost 2 bases, leaving 18 bases of the junction unmatched. The CDR3 consists of 19 residues. Germline loops: CDR1 DFQATT, CDR2 SNEGSKA (reference sequence). CDR3 bases: TGCAGTGCTAGACGGCCCTTGGGGTTAGCGGGAGGGCCTGACGGGGAGCTGTTTTTT. Translation gives CSARRPLGLAGGPDGELFF.

CDR3 residues: CASRVTALSGANVLTF. The CDR3 DNA reads as TGCGCCAGCAGGGTCACAGCCCTGTCTGGGGCCAACGTCCTGACTTTC. The chain links TRBV5-1 to TRBJ2-6, with D uncertain. V was clipped by 5 bases and J by 1 base, with 13 bases between them. The CDR3 consists of 16 residues. Germline loops: CDR1 SGHRS, CDR2 YFSETQ.

This clonotype was counted only a few times. CDR3 nucleotide sequence: TGTGCCAGCAGCTTAAGTACTAGCGGAGGGGGGCGGGTTTCAAATGAGCAGTTCTTC. Its translation is CASSLSTSGGGRVSNEQFF. V is TRBV11-2 and J is TRBJ2-1; TRBD2 matches 8 bases. CDR1 and CDR2 from the germline V gene are SGHAT and FQNNGV. The V segment lost 2 bases and the J segment 7 bases; nucleotides outside the gene matches: 19. The CDR3 has 19 amino acids.